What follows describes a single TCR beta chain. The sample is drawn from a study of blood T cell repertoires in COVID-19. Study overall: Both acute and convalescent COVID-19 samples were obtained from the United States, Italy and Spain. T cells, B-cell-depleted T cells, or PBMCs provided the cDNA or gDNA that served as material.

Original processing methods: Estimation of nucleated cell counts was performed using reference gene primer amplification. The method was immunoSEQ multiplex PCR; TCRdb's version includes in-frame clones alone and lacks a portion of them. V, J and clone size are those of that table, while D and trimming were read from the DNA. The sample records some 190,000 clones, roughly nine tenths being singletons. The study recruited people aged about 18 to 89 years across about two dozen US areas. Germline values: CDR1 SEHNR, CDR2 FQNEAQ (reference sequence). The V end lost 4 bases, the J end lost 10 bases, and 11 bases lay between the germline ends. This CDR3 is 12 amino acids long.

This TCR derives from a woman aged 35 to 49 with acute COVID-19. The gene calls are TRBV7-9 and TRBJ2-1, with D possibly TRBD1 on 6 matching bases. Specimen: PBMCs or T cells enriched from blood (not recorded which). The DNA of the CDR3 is TGTGCCAGCAGCTGGGGACAAAGGGAGCAGTTCTTC. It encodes CASSWGQREQFF.